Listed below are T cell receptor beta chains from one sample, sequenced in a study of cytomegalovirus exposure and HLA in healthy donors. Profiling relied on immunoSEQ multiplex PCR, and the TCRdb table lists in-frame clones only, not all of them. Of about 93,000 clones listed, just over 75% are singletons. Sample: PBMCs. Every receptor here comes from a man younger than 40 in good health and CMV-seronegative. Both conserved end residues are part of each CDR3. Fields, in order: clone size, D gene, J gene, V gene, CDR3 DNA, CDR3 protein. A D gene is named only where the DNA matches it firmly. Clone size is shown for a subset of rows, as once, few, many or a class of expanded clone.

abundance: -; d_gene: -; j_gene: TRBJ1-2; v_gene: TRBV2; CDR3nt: TGTGCCAGCAGTGAAGGGGCATATGGCTACACCTTC; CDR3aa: CASSEGAYGYTF
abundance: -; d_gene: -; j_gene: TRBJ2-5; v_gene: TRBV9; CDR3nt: TGTGCCAGCAGCGTATCACAGAAACCCCTGGAGACCCAGTACTTC; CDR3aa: CASSVSQKPLETQYF
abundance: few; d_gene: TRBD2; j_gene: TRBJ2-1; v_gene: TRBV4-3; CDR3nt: TGCGCCAGCAGCCGTGGAAGGACTAGCGGGTACAATGAGCAGTTCTTC; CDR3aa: CASSRGRTSGYNEQFF
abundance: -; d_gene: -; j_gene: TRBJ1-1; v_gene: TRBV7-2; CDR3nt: TGTGCCAGCAGCTTTGGGGCCGCGAACACTGAAGCTTTCTTT; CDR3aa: CASSFGAANTEAFF
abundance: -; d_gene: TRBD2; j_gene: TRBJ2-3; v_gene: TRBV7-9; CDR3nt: TGTGCCAGCAGCCTAGGACTAGCGACTAGCACAGATACGCAGTATTTT; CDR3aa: CASSLGLATSTDTQYF
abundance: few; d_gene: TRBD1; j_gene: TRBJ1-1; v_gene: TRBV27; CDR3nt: TGTGCCAGCACCAGAGGACAGGGAGTGCTGAACACTGAAGCTTTCTTT; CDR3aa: CASTRGQGVLNTEAFF
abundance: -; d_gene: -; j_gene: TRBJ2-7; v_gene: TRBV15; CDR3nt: TGTGCCACCAGCAGAGACAGGGTATCTTCCCACGAGCAGTACTTC; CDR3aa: CATSRDRVSSHEQYF
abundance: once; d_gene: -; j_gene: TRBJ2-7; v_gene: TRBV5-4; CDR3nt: TGTGCCAGCAGCTTGGGATATGCTCGGCAGGGAATGAACGAGCAGTACTTC; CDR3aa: CASSLGYARQGMNEQYF
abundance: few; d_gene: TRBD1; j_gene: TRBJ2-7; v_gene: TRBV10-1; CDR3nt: TGCGCCAGCAGTGAGTCCGGGACAGGGGCCTACGAGCAGTACTTC; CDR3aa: CASSESGTGAYEQYF
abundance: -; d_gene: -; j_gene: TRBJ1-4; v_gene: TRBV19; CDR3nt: TGTGCCAGTAGTGCAGGGATTTGGGGTAATGAAAAACTGTTTTTT; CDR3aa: CASSAGIWGNEKLFF
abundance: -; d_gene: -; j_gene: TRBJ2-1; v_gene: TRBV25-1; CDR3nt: TGTGCCAGCAGTGAGAGCTCCTACAATGAGCAGTTCTTC; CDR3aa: CASSESSYNEQFF